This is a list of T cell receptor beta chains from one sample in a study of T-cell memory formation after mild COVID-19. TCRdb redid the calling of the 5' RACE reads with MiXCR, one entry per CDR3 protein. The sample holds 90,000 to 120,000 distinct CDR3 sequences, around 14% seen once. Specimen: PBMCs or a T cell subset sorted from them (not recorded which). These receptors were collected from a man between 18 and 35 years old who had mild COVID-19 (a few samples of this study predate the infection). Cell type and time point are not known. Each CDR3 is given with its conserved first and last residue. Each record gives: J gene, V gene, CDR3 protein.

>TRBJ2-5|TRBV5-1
CASRPDGQETQYF
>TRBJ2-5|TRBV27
CASSLSAGASETQYF
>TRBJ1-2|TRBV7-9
CASSNAPLTGPRGYTF
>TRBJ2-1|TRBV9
CASSVLAGPNNEQFF
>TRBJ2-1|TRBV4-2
CASSQGINEQFF
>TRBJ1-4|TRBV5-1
CASSLVGTTNEKLFF
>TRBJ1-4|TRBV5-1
CASTPEAGSARKLFF
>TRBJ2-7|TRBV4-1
CASSQGGFSYEQYF
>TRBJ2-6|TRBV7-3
CASSPGQANVLTF
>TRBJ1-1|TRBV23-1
CASSQGTENTEAFF
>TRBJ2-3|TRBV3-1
CASSQMDRGIADTQYF
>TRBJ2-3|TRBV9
CASSVGLETESTDTQYF
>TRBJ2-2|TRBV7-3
CASSQSAGELFF
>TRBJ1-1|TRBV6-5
CASTLGVNTEAFF
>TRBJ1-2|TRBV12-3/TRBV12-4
CASSLSGSHDGYTF
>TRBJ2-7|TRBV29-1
CSVEDRDGFNEQYF
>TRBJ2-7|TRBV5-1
CASSNKRGTVYEQYF
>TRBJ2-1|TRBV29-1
CSVEGTGSSGGYNEQFF
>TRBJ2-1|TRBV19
CASSNGQLNEQFF
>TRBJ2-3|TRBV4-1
CASSQRATGDTQYF
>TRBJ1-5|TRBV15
CATSRDGNSNQPQHF
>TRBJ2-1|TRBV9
CASSGGTGEGLQFF
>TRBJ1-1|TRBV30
CAWSVWGQGAEAFF
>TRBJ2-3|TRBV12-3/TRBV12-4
CASSFSGQGPDTQYF
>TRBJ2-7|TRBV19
CASRGGVLYEQYF
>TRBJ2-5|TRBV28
CASSRTTVNQETQYF
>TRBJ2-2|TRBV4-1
CASSQDHLRSAGELFF
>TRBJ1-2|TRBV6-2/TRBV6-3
CASRTAGPGYGYTF
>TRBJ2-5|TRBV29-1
CSVGGTSGGGETQYF
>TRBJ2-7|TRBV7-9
CASSLGQGRDYEQYF
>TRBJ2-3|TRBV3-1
CASSQGSGSGGWTDTQYF
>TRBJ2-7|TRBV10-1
CASSEGTASEQYF
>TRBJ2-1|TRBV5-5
CASSLRQPYNEQFF
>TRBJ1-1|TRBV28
CASSFEGAADEAFF
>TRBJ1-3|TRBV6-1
CASSEWLSGNTIYF
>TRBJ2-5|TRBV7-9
CASSPVRSIYPQETQYF
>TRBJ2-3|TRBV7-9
CASSPPAVSSTDTQYF
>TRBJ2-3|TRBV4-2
CASNPSGLATDTQYF
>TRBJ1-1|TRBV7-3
CASSSDGTLNTEAFF
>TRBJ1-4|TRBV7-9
CASSLEGQGTNEKLFF
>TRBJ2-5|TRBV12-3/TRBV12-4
CASSPRTGRDKETQYF
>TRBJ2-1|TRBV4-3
CASSQDWGGVREQFF
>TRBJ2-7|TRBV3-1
CASAGTGSYEQYF
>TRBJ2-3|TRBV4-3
CASSQEHRGPTDTQYF
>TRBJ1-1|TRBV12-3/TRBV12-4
CASSPENTEAFF
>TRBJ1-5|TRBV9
CASSPGGAGGPQHF
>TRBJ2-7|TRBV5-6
CASSLQWGLNEQYF
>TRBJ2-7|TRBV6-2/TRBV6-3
CASRDPGNSYEQYF
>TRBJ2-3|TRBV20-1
CSARDGLAGNTDTQYF
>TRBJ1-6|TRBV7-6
CASSPRVGNNSPLHF
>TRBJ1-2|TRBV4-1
CASSQVDSVNYGYTF
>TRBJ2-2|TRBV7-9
CASSIQGPNTGELFF
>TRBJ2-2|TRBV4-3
CASSQSLIPMANTGELFF
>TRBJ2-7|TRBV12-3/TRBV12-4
CASRRLDSYEQYF
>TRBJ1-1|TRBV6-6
CASSGTGGVGAFF
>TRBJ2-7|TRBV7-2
CASSPARAPYEQYF
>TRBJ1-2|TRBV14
CASSQSGVYGYTF
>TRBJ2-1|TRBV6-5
CASSLRGAGYHNEQFF
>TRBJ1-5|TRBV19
CASSLSTGLSNQPQHF